This T cell receptor (beta chain) came from a study of tumor-infiltrating lymphocytes in glioblastoma multiforme. The V end lost 3 bases, the J end lost 6 bases, and 21 bases lay between the germline ends. The CDR3 is 15 amino acids. The germline gives CDR1 DFQATT, CDR2 SNEGSKA (reference sequence). TCR beta libraries were built from RNA through three nested multiplex PCR rounds using modified ARM-PCR. Input was about 450 ng total RNA, reverse-transcribed with a C-beta primer. These TCRB libraries lack any described unique molecular identifiers. Each CDR3 protein is one row after TCRdb ran MiXCR on the multiplex PCR reads. The sample holds about 13,000 distinct CDR3 sequences, roughly 70% seen once. Study findings and constraints: Functional subtype sorting of these T cells was not performed.

This clonotype was recorded a few times. Its target is not known. This sequence originates from a male donor with glioblastoma. What was sequenced was brain tumor tissue. This rearrangement joins TRBV20-1 to TRBJ2-7; D might be TRBD1 or TRBD2, each matching 5 bases. This CDR3 reads CSASRIRDVHCEQYF. CDR3 coding DNA: TGCAGTGCTAGTCGTATCAGGGACGTTCACTGCGAGCAGTACTTC.